The next 32 T cell receptor beta chains were all read from a single sample in a study of T cell responses to AZD1222 COVID-19 vaccine. Only in-frame clones appear in the TCRdb table, and some are missing; sequencing was by immunoSEQ multiplex PCR. The repertoire includes about 110,000 clones, around nine tenths of them detected once, and more than 2% sits in the top ten. The sequenced sample was peripheral blood, obtained 28 days after the second AZD1222 dose. Receptor source: an adult who received the AZD1222 COVID-19 vaccine.

The chain has TRBV7-2 and TRBJ1-2, with D maybe TRBD1 (5 bases). V lost 4 bases and J 4 bases, leaving 13 bases between the germline ends. CDR3 length equals 14 residues. Germline loops: CDR1 SGHTA, CDR2 FQGNSA. The CDR3 nucleotides are TGTGCCAGCAGCTCCAGGGATTTCGGCTATGGCTACACCTTC. Its protein is CASSSRDFGYGYTF.

On this clone: The same CDR3 arises from other DNA sequences in this sample as well. The CDR3 DNA follows: TGTGCCAGCAGTTTAGGCCAGTTCTATGGCTACACCTTC. Residues: CASSLGQFYGYTF. The rearrangement links TRBV12-3 or TRBV12-4 to TRBJ1-2; no clear D. The CDR3 sequence is 13 residues long. The germline V and J ends were trimmed by 1 base and 4 bases, with 7 bases remaining between them.

The rearrangement links TRBV27 to TRBJ1-2, with 9 bases lining up with TRBD1. V lost 5 bases to trimming and J lost 5 bases; unmatched junction nucleotides: 3. The germline V gene has CDR1 MNHEY and CDR2 SMNVEV (reference sequence). This CDR3 spans 13 amino acids. CDR3 DNA sequence: TGTGCCAGCAGTCCAGACAGGGGGTATGGCTACACCTTC. Amino acids: CASSPDRGYGYTF.

The rearrangement links TRBV5-1 to TRBJ1-3; possible D gene TRBD1, 5 bases. CDR1 is SGHRS and CDR2 is YFSETQ in the germline V gene. The CDR3 is made up of 15 amino acids. V lost 7 bases, J lost 0 bases, and 14 bases lay in between. The CDR3, as DNA: TGCGCCAGCGGCCAGGGAGATTCCTCTGGAAACACCATATATTTT. Protein: CASGQGDSSGNTIYF.

The rearrangement joins TRBV3-1 (or the pseudogene TRBV3-2) to TRBJ1-6, with 9 bases lining up with TRBD1. The CDR3 spans 15 residues. Per germline, CDR1 LGHDT and CDR2 YNNKEL (reference sequence). V was clipped by 4 bases and J by 8 bases; unmatched bases: 6. The CDR3 DNA sequence: TGTGCCAGCAGCCGAGCTCGGACAGGGGATTCACCCCTCCACTTT. This sequence encodes CASSRARTGDSPLHF.

The chain has TRBV10-3 and TRBJ2-2; 7 positions agree with TRBD1. Germline trimming cut 4 bases from V and 6 bases from J; bases unmatched to any gene: 8. The CDR3 has 15 residues. CDR1 is ENHRY, CDR2 SYGVKD, per germline. In DNA form, the CDR3 reads TGTGCCATCAGTGGGACAGGACCTGGGGCCGGGGAGCTGTTTTTT. Protein sequence: CAISGTGPGAGELFF.

The chain is built from TRBV5-1 and TRBJ1-1, with no clear D. Trimming left V 1 base short and J 0 bases short, with 16 bases between. Looked up from germline, CDR1 is SGHRS and CDR2 is YFSETQ. This CDR3 comprises 17 residues. The CDR3 loop is CASSLILRTVMNTEAFF. The CDR3 region has the DNA TGCGCCAGCAGCTTGATTCTGAGGACGGTGATGAACACTGAAGCTTTCTTT.

The gene calls are TRBV6-2 or TRBV6-3 and TRBJ2-3, with D perhaps TRBD1 or TRBD2 (6 bases each). The CDR3 runs to 15 residues. The V end lost 0 bases, the J end lost 3 bases, and 10 bases lay between the germline ends. Germline CDR1 reads MNHEY; CDR2 reads SVGEGT. CDR3 amino acids: CASSYSVGGTDTQYF. As DNA, the CDR3 is TGTGCCAGCAGTTACTCGGTAGGGGGGACAGATACGCAGTATTTT.

The chain links TRBV3-1 (or the pseudogene TRBV3-2) to TRBJ1-2; the D gene is possibly TRBD1 (6 bases). The CDR3 consists of 17 residues. Trimming shortened V by 4 bases and J by 5 bases, and 23 bases separated the two germline ends. Germline CDR1 LGHDT, CDR2 YNNKEL (reference sequence). The CDR3: CASSPTQGLGRGYGYTF. CDR3 DNA sequence: TGTGCCAGCAGCCCCACACAGGGTTTGGGGAGGGGATATGGCTACACCTTC.

The chain joins TRBV30 to TRBJ1-5; possible D gene TRBD1, 5 bases. The CDR3 totals 13 residues. Germline V gene sequence: CDR1 GTSNPN, CDR2 SVGIG (reference sequence). V was pared by 0 bases and J by 4 bases, with 7 bases between. DNA for the CDR3: TGTGCCTGGAGTGTACAGGAGAATCAGCCCCAGCATTTT. Its protein product is CAWSVQENQPQHF.

This chain connects TRBV6-2 or TRBV6-3 to TRBJ2-3, with D perhaps being TRBD1 or TRBD2 (5 bases each). The CDR3 contains 16 residues. Trimming removed 3 bases from V and 1 base from J, with 14 bases in between. Germline V CDR1 and CDR2: MNHEY, SVGEGT. The CDR3 DNA sequence: TGTGCCAGCAGTTATGCGAGGGGCCCCGGCACAGATACGCAGTATTTT. This codes for CASSYARGPGTDTQYF.

V is TRBV3-1 (or the pseudogene TRBV3-2) and J is TRBJ1-6; unclear D gene. Germline-derived CDR1 and CDR2 are LGHDT and YNNKEL (reference sequence). The CDR3 has 16 amino acids. The V end lost 0 bases, the J end lost 0 bases, and 6 bases lay between the germline ends. The CDR3: CASSQDRSSYNSPLHF. The CDR3 nucleotides are TGTGCCAGCAGCCAAGACAGGAGCTCCTATAATTCACCCCTCCACTTT.

The chain recombines TRBV9 with TRBJ1-2; D is undetermined. Trimming shortened V by 0 bases and J by 5 bases, and 5 bases separated the two germline ends. The CDR3 runs 12 residues. Germline CDR1 reads SGDLS; CDR2 reads YYNGEE. The CDR3 here is CASSVVGYGYTF. The CDR3, as DNA: TGTGCCAGCAGCGTAGTGGGTTATGGCTACACCTTC.

This chain links TRBV2 with TRBJ1-5, with TRBD1 as a possible D gene (5 bases). The germline gives CDR1 SNHLY, CDR2 FYNNEI. This CDR3 spans 14 amino acids. Trimming stripped 4 bases from V and 3 bases from J, with 10 bases between. CDR3 sequence (DNA): TGTGCCAGCAGTGCAGGGCAATCCAATCAGCCCCAGCATTTT. Protein product: CASSAGQSNQPQHF.

The CDR3 DNA sequence: TGTGCCAGCAGCGGGACAACGGAAACGGCTTTCTTT. Its protein is CASSGTTETAFF. The chain links TRBV25-1 to TRBJ1-1; possibly TRBD1 for D (6 bases). The ends were cut back, 6 bases at V and 11 bases at J, with 16 bases in the middle. The CDR3 consists of 12 residues. Germline values: CDR1 MGHDK, CDR2 SYGVNS.

This chain uses TRBV7-9 with TRBJ1-2, with 7 positions matching TRBD1. CDR1 and CDR2 from the germline V gene are SEHNR and FQNEAQ (reference sequence). The V segment lost 11 bases and the J segment 2 bases; nucleotides outside the gene matches: 8. The CDR3 runs 13 residues. The CDR3 DNA reads as TGTGCCGGCTCAGTGACAGGGAACTATGGCTACACCTTC. Its translation: CAGSVTGNYGYTF.

The chain links TRBV10-3 to TRBJ1-6, with D possibly TRBD1 on 5 matching bases. V was clipped by 3 bases and J by 10 bases, with 13 bases between them. This CDR3 contains 14 residues. Germline V gene data show CDR1 as ENHRY and CDR2 as SYGVKD. CDR3 DNA sequence: TGTGCCATCAGTGATCTTCAGGGTGGGTCACCCCTCCACTTT. As protein: CAISDLQGGSPLHF.

The V and J genes are TRBV4-3 and TRBJ1-4, with 9 bases matching TRBD1. The CDR3 has 16 amino acids. Trimming took 1 base from V and 7 from J; bases not matched to a gene: 7. CDR1 and CDR2 from the germline V gene are LGHNA and YSLEER. CDR3 region: CASSQAGTGQSEKLFF. The CDR3 DNA follows: TGCGCCAGCAGCCAAGCCGGGACAGGGCAAAGTGAAAAACTGTTTTTT.

The chain is built from TRBV18 and TRBJ2-7; D gene unclear. V lost 1 base and J lost 4, with 14 bases in between. The germline V gene has CDR1 KGHSH and CDR2 LQKENI. The CDR3 spans 15 residues. The CDR3 DNA is TGTGCCAGCTCACCACTTCCGGGTGCAGTATACGAGCAGTACTTC. Translated, it gives CASSPLPGAVYEQYF. The full variable domain, in which reference TRBV18 and TRBJ2-7 provide the parts outside the CDR3, is NAGVMQNPRHLVRRRGQEARLRCSPMKGHSHVYWYRQLPEEGLKFMVYLQKENIIDESGMPKERFSAEFPKEGPSILRIQQVVRGDSAAYFCASSPLPGAVYEQYFGPGTRLTVT.

This rearrangement joins TRBV6-1 to TRBJ2-4; 10 bases fit TRBD2. With V trimmed by 7 bases and J by 5 bases, 2 bases remained unmatched. Germline V lookup: CDR1 MNHNS, CDR2 SASEGT. CDR3 size: 13 residues. In nucleotides, the CDR3 is TGTGCCAGCAAAGCGGGGGGGGAAAACATTCAGTACTTC. Its protein is CASKAGGENIQYF.

The J gene is TRBJ2-1, the V gene TRBV9, with 11 bases that match TRBD2. This CDR3 has 16 residues. V lost 3 bases to trimming and J lost 8 bases; unmatched junction nucleotides: 10. The germline CDR1 and CDR2 sequences are SGDLS and YYNGEE. The CDR3 coding sequence is TGTGCCAGCAGCGCACTTAGCGGGGGGGCCGTCTATGAGCAGTTCTTC. Translation: CASSALSGGAVYEQFF.

The chain combines TRBV19 with TRBJ2-5; 8 bases line up with TRBD2. The CDR3 consists of 16 residues. With V trimmed by 5 bases and J by 5 bases, 13 bases remained unmatched. Germline lookup yields CDR1 LNHDA and CDR2 SQIVND (reference sequence). CDR3 DNA: TGTGCCAGTAGTCTCCGGGGGGGCAGCCAGTGGGAGACCCAGTACTTC. This translates into CASSLRGGSQWETQYF.

This clone appeared a few times. The J gene is TRBJ1-2, the V gene TRBV28, with D tentatively TRBD1 (6 bases). V lost 7 bases and J lost 4, with 7 bases in between. Germline assignment: CDR1 MDHEN and CDR2 SYDVKM. The CDR3 consists of 11 residues. The chain's CDR3 is CASTRGYGYTF. CDR3 DNA: TGTGCCAGCACCAGGGGCTATGGCTACACCTTC.

The J gene is TRBJ1-2, the V gene TRBV7-2; D unclear. CDR1 SGHTA and CDR2 FQGNSA come from the germline V gene. The CDR3 is 14 residues long. V lost 0 bases, J lost 0 bases, and 5 bases lay in between. CDR3 nucleotide sequence: TGTGCCAGCAGCTTAGCCAGGCCTAACTATGGCTACACCTTC. Its translation is CASSLARPNYGYTF.

This rearrangement joins TRBV5-1 to TRBJ2-3; perhaps TRBD1 as D (6 bases). Between the trimmed V and J ends, which lost 3 bases and 1 base, there was a span of 9 bases. The V gene's germline CDR1 is SGHRS and CDR2 YFSETQ. The CDR3 totals 14 residues. CDR3 amino acids: CASSWTVGTDTQYF. Here the CDR3 DNA reads TGCGCCAGCAGCTGGACAGTCGGCACAGATACGCAGTATTTT.

The rearrangement links TRBV3-1 (or the pseudogene TRBV3-2) to TRBJ2-7, with D perhaps TRBD2 (6 bases). The CDR3 runs 12 residues. Germline V lookup: CDR1 LGHDT, CDR2 YNNKEL (reference sequence). V was cut by 1 base and J by 5 bases, with 6 bases left in between. The CDR3 nucleotides are TGTGCCAGCAGCCAAGGACTAGACGAGCAGTACTTC. Encoded protein: CASSQGLDEQYF.

The rearrangement joins TRBV29-1 to TRBJ2-3, with D uncertain. The CDR3 has 12 amino acids. V dropped 4 bases and J dropped 1 base, with 6 bases sitting between them. Per germline, CDR1 SQVTM and CDR2 ANQGSEA. CDR3 sequence reads: CSVGQGTDTQYF. DNA of the CDR3: TGCAGCGTTGGCCAGGGCACAGATACGCAGTATTTT.

V usage is TRBV7-2 and J usage is TRBJ2-3; D may be TRBD2 (7 bases). Germline V lookup: CDR1 SGHTA, CDR2 FQGNSA. V was pared by 5 bases and J by 0 bases, with 12 bases between. The CDR3 runs to 15 residues. Written as DNA, the CDR3 is TGTGCCAGCAGCCTGCGGGGGCTTAGCACAGATACGCAGTATTTT. Its translation: CASSLRGLSTDTQYF. Filled out from reference TRBV7-2 and TRBJ2-3, the complete variable domain reads GAGVSQSPSNKVTEKGKDVELRCDPISGHTALYWYRQSLGQGLEFLIYFQGNSAPDKSGLPSDRFSAERTGGSVSTLTIQRTQQEDSAVYLCASSLRGLSTDTQYFGPGTRLTVL.

The chain is built from TRBV4-2 and TRBJ1-1; D is uncertain. Trimming shortened V by 4 bases and J by 2 bases, and 14 bases separated the two germline ends. CDR3 size: 15 residues. Germline V gene data show CDR1 as LGHNA and CDR2 as YNFKEQ. This chain's CDR3 is CASSPGSGGNTEAFF. As DNA, the CDR3 is TGTGCCAGCAGCCCTGGGTCAGGTGGAAACACTGAAGCTTTCTTT.

The V gene is TRBV4-2, the J gene TRBJ1-4; 7 positions match TRBD1. The CDR3 is made up of 15 amino acids. Trimming cost V 2 bases and J 5 bases; bases outside gene matches: 5. CDR1 and CDR2 (germline): LGHNA, YNFKEQ. CDR3 sequence reads: CASSQTGVQNEKLFF. The CDR3, as DNA: TGTGCCAGCAGCCAAACAGGGGTTCAGAATGAAAAACTGTTTTTT.

The J gene is TRBJ1-1, the V gene TRBV7-2, with D perhaps matching TRBD1 (5 bases). V gave up 5 bases and J gave up 1 base, with 17 bases separating them. Germline V gene lookup returns CDR1 SGHTA and CDR2 FQGNSA. The CDR3 extends over 16 amino acids. The CDR3 DNA reads as TGTGCCAGCAGCCGCAAAGTGGGGGGAACGAACACTGAAGCTTTCTTT. Residues: CASSRKVGGTNTEAFF. Full variable domain (remainder filled in from reference TRBV7-2 and TRBJ1-1): GAGVSQSPSNKVTEKGKDVELRCDPISGHTALYWYRQSLGQGLEFLIYFQGNSAPDKSGLPSDRFSAERTGGSVSTLTIQRTQQEDSAVYLCASSRKVGGTNTEAFFGQGTRLTVV.

This clone was observed a single time. The chain employs TRBV19 and TRBJ2-7, with D perhaps TRBD1 or TRBD2 (5 bases each). This CDR3 is 14 amino acids long. Germline CDR1 and CDR2: LNHDA and SQIVND (reference sequence). The V and J ends lost 1 base and 3 bases respectively, with 10 bases between them. The CDR3 loop reads CASSIGRGLYEQYF. The CDR3 region has the DNA TGTGCCAGTAGTATAGGTCGGGGCCTCTACGAGCAGTACTTC.